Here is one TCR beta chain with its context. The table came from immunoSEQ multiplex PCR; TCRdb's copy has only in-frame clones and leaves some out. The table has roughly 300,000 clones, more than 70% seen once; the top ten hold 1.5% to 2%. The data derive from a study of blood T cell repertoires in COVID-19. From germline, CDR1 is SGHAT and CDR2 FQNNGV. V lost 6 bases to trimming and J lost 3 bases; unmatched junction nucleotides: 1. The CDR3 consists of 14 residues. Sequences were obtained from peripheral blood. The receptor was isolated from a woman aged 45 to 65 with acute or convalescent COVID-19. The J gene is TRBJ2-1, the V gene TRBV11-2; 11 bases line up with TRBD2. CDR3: CASRGLADYNEQFF. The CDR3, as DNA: TGTGCCAGCAGGGGACTAGCGGACTACAATGAGCAGTTCTTC. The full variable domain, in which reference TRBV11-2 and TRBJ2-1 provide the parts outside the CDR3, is EAGVAQSPRYKIIEKRQSVAFWCNPISGHATLYWYQQILGQGPKLLIQFQNNGVVDDSQLPKDRFSAERLKGVDSTLKIQPAKLEDSAVYLCASRGLADYNEQFFGPGTRLTVL.